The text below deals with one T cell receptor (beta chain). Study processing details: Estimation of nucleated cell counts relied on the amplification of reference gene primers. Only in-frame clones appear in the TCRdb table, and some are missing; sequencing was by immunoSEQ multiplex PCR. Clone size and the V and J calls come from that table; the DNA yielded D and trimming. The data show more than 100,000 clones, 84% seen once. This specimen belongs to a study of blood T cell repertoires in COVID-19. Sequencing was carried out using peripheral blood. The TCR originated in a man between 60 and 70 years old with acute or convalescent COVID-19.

The CDR3 region is CASSSGLVVGTDTQYF. The DNA for the CDR3 is TGTGCCAGCAGCTCGGGTTTAGTCGTCGGCACAGATACGCAGTATTTT. V and J are TRBV5-5 and TRBJ2-3; D is unclear. From germline, CDR1 is SGHKS and CDR2 YYEKEE (reference sequence). The V end lost 3 bases, the J end lost 1 base, and 15 bases lay between the germline ends. CDR3 length equals 16 residues.